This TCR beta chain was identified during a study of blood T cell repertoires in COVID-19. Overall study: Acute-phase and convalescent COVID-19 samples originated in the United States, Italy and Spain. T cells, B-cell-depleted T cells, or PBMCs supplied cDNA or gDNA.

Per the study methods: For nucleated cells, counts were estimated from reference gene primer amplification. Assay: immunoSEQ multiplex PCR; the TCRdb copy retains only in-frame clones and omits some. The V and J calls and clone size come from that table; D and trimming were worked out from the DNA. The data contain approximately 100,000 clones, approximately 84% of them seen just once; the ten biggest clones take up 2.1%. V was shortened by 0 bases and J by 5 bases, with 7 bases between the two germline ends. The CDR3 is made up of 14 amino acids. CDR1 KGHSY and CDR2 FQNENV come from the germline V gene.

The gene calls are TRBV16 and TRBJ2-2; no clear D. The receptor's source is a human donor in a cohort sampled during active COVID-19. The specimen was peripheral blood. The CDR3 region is CASSQSRSTGELFF. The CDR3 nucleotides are TGTGCCAGCAGCCAATCCAGGTCTACCGGGGAGCTGTTTTTT.